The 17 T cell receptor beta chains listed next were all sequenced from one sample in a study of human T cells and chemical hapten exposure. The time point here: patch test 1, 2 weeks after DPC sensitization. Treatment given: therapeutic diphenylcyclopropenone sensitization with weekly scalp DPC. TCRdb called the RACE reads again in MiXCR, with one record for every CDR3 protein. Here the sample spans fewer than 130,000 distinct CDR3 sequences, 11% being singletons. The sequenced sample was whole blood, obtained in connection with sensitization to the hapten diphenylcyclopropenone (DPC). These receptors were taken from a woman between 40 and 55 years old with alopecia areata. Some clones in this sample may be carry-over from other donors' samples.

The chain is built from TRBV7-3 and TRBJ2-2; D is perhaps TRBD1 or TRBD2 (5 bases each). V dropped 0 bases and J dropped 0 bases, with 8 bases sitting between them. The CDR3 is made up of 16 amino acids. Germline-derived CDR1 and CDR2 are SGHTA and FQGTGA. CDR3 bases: TGTGCCAGCAGCTTAACGAGGGGTTCGAACACCGGGGAGCTGTTTTTT. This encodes CASSLTRGSNTGELFF.

In nucleotides, the CDR3 is TGTGCCAGCAGTTACGTAGCGGGAGCCCTCTACGAGCAGTACTTC. Translating it yields CASSYVAGALYEQYF. The chain employs TRBV6-5 and TRBJ2-7, with TRBD2 matching 9 bases. After removal of 2 bases from V and 3 bases from J, the junction contained 5 bases not matched to a gene. Germline loops: CDR1 MNHEY, CDR2 SVGAGI. The CDR3 loop spans 15 amino acids.

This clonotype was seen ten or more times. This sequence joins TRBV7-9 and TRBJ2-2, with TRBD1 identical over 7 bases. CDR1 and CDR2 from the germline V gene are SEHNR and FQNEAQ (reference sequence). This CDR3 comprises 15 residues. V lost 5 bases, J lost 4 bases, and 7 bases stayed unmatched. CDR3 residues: CASSPRDSPTGELFF. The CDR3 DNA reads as TGTGCCAGCAGCCCCAGGGACAGTCCCACCGGGGAGCTGTTTTTT.

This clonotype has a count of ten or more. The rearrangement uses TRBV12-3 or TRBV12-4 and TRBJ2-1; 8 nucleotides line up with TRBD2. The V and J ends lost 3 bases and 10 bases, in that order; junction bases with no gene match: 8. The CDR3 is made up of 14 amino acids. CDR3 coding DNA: TGTGCCAGCAGTTTGGTCGGGGGGGCCAACGAGCAGTTCTTC. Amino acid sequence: CASSLVGGANEQFF.

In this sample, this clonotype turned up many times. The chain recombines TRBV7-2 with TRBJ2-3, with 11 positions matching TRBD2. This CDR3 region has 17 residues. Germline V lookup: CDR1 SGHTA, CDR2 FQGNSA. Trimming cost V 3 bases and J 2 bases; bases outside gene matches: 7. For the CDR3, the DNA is TGTGCCAGCAGCTTCGCCGGGACTAGCGGAAACACAGATACGCAGTATTTT. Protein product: CASSFAGTSGNTDTQYF.

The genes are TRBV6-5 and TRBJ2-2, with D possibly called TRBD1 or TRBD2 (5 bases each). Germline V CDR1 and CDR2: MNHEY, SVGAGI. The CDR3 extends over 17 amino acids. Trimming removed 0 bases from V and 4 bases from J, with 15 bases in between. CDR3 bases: TGTGCCAGCAGTTACTCGTTGGGACGAGGTGGCACCGGGGAGCTGTTTTTT. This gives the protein CASSYSLGRGGTGELFF.

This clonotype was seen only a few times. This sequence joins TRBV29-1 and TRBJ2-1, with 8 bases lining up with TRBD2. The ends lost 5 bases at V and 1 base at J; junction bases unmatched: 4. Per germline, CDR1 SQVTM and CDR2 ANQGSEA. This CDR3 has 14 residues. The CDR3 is CSVLSGGSYNEQFF. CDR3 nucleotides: TGCAGCGTTCTAAGCGGGGGTTCCTACAATGAGCAGTTCTTC.

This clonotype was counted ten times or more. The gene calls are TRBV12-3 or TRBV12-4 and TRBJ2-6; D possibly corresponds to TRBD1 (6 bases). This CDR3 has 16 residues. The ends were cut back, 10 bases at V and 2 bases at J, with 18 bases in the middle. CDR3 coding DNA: TGTGCCACTAATCCTTTGGGGGCCCCTGGGGCCAACGTCCTGACTTTC. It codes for CATNPLGAPGANVLTF.

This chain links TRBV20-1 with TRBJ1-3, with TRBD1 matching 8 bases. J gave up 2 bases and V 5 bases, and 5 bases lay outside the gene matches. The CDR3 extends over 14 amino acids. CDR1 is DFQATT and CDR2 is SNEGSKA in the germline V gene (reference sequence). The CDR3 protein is CSAPDRGPGNTIYF. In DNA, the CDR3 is TGCAGTGCTCCCGACAGGGGCCCTGGAAACACCATATATTTT.

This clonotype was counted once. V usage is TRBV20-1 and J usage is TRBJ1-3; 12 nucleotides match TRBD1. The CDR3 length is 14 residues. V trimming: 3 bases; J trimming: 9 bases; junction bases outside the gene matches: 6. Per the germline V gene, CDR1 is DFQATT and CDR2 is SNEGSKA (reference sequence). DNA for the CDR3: TGCAGTGCTAGGGGACCGGGACAGGGGGCCACCATATATTTT. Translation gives CSARGPGQGATIYF.

The CDR3 DNA reads as TGTGCCAGCAGCACCGGGACAAGAGAGACCCAGTACTTC. Translated: CASSTGTRETQYF. V is TRBV9 and J is TRBJ2-5, with a possible D match to TRBD1 (6 bases). CDR3 length: 13 amino acids. CDR1 SGDLS and CDR2 YYNGEE come from the germline V gene. Trimming removed 4 bases from V and 4 bases from J, with 11 bases in between.

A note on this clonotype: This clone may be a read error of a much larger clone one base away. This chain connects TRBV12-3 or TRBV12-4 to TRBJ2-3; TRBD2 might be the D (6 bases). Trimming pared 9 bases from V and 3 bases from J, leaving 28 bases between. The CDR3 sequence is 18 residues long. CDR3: CARRTGPPGTPKTDTQYF. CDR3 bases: TGTGCCAGAAGAACCGGACCTCCCGGGACTCCAAAGACAGATACGCAGTATTTT.

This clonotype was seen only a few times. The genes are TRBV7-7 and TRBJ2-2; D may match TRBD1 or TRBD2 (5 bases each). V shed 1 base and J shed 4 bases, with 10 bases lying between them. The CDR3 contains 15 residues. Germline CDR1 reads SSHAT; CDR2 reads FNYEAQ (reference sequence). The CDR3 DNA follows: TGTGCCAGCAGCTTAGGTGTCGGGGCCACCGGGGAGCTGTTTTTT. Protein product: CASSLGVGATGELFF.

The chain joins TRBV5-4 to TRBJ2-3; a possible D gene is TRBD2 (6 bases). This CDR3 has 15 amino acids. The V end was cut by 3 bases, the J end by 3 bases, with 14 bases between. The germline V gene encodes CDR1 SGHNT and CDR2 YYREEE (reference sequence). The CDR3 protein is CASSSTGTGTDTQYF. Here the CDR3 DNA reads TGTGCCAGCAGCTCTACCGGGACTGGAACAGATACGCAGTATTTT.

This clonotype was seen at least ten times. CDR3: CAWSDGNTEAFF. The CDR3 nucleotides read TGTGCCTGGAGTGATGGGAACACTGAAGCTTTCTTT. The chain recombines TRBV30 with TRBJ1-1; D uncertain. Trimming removed 1 base from V and 1 base from J, with 4 bases in between. Germline V gene lookup returns CDR1 GTSNPN and CDR2 SVGIG (reference sequence). CDR3 length equals 12 residues.

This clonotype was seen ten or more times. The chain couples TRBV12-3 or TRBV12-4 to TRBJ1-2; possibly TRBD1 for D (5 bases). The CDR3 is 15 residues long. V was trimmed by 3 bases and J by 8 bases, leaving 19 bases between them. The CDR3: CASSFSPGFMTGYTF. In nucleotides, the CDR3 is TGTGCCAGCAGTTTCTCCCCAGGGTTCATGACGGGCTACACCTTC.

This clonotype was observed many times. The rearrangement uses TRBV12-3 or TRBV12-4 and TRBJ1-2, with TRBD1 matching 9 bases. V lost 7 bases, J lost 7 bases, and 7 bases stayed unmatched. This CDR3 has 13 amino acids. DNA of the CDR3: TGTGCCAGCACCGAACAGGGGGCGACTGGCTACACCTTC. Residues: CASTEQGATGYTF.